A single sample is the source of the 3 T cell receptor beta chains below, sequenced in a study of cytomegalovirus exposure and HLA in healthy donors. Primers: 60 Vbeta forward and 13 Jbeta reverse. Some clones are missing from TCRdb's copy, which holds only in-frame ones; the method was immunoSEQ multiplex PCR. The sample lists around 120,000 clones, 50% to 65% occurring once. Sequencing was performed on PBMCs. The origin of the receptors is a woman in her 40s in good health and CMV-seropositive.

V and J are TRBV4-3 and TRBJ1-1, with TRBD1 as a possible D gene (6 bases). The CDR3 covers 16 residues. Deletions cut 0 bases from V and 3 bases from J, with 14 bases between. CDR1 is LGHNA, CDR2 YSLEER, per germline. The CDR3 sequence: CASSQDLGGLDTEAFF. The DNA of the CDR3 is TGCGCCAGCAGCCAAGATCTAGGGGGATTGGACACTGAAGCTTTCTTT.

This chain connects TRBV7-9 to TRBJ2-7; D remains unclear. V was shortened by 4 bases and J by 3 bases, with 7 bases between the two germline ends. CDR3 length: 12 residues. The V gene's germline CDR1 is SEHNR and CDR2 FQNEAQ (reference sequence). CDR3 residues: CASSSLVYEQYF. The CDR3 DNA reads TGTGCCAGCAGCTCGTTAGTCTACGAGCAGTACTTC.

This clone has only a few counts. The chain's CDR3 is CASTAGQGAYNEQFF. The CDR3 region has the DNA TGTGCCAGTACCGCGGGACAGGGGGCCTACAATGAGCAGTTCTTC. The chain carries TRBV19 and TRBJ2-1; 11 nucleotides match TRBD1. Germline CDR1 is LNHDA and CDR2 is SQIVND (reference sequence). After removal of 7 bases from V and 2 bases from J, the junction contained 4 bases not matched to a gene. CDR3 length: 15 residues.